The TCR beta chain described here comes from a study of blood T cell repertoires in COVID-19. Study overall: Material from acute and convalescent COVID-19 was sourced from the United States, Italy and Spain.

Authors' data handling: Reference gene primers were amplified, and this amplification served to estimate nucleated cell counts. Data came from immunoSEQ multiplex PCR; TCRdb stores just in-frame clones and leaves some out. V, J and clone size reflect that table, while D and trimming were determined from the DNA. The profile covers a few hundred thousand clones, with around nine tenths appearing a single time and roughly 6.2% taken by the ten largest. Source material: peripheral blood. This receptor was obtained from a man aged 60-69 years who had recovered from COVID-19.

The CDR3 region is CASSTDRGGYYGYTF. CDR3 DNA sequence: TGTGCCAGCAGTACCGACAGGGGTGGGTACTATGGCTACACCTTC. This chain links TRBV27 with TRBJ1-2; 8 positions match TRBD1. CDR1 and CDR2 (germline): MNHEY, SMNVEV (reference sequence). The V segment lost 5 bases and the J segment 3 bases; nucleotides outside the gene matches: 8. The CDR3 is 15 residues long.